This T cell receptor (beta chain) was found in a study of shared clonotypes between healthy human individuals. Study-level findings and limits: Unshared clonotypes carried lower generation probabilities than those common to all four donors. When naive CD4 clonotypes were compared across a few donors, 4% to 6.5% were shared. Larger estimated richness was generally seen in naive subsets than in memory subsets.

A remark on this clone: What it recognizes is unknown. At one of its ends the junction is not consistent with the germline gene, which may arise from a read error.

Sorted-subset replicate PCRs used roughly 210 ng of genomic DNA. This amount corresponded to approximately 30,000 T cell genomes. Data came from immunoSEQ multiplex PCR; TCRdb stores just in-frame clones and leaves some out. In the table there are roughly 550,000 clones, 95% to 96% of which are singletons. The CDR3 totals 15 residues. From germline, CDR1 is MGHRA and CDR2 YSYEKL. Naivety among CD8 cells was defined by CD45RO negativity and positive CCR7 selection, thereby excluding terminally differentiated effector memory CD45RA+ cells. The rearrangement uses TRBV4-1 and TRBJ1-5; 7 nucleotides line up with TRBD1. The clonotype originates from a woman in her 30s in good health. The sample consisted of naive CD8+ T cells sorted from blood. CDR3 nucleotides: TGCGCCAACAGCCAAGATGGGACAGACTATCAGCCCCAGCATTTT. Translating it yields CANSQDGTDYQPQHF.